The 27 T cell receptor beta chains below come from one sample, sequenced in a study of CD8+ T cells in alopecia areata. Treatment meaning: oral pan-JAK inhibitor, 5-10 mg twice daily. Extraction and reverse transcription of RNA yielded cDNA as the sequencing template. Generated by immunoSEQ multiplex PCR, the TCRdb table keeps only in-frame clones and is missing some. The table has 150,000 to 200,000 clones, 60% seen once. Sequenced here: CD4+ T cells sorted from blood, sampled at week 24, from a patient treated with tofacitinib. The receptor source for this set is a human donor with alopecia areata.

This clone has just one count. The gene calls are TRBV27 and TRBJ1-1; no definite D call. The V gene's germline CDR1 is MNHEY and CDR2 SMNVEV (reference sequence). V lost 9 bases and J 1 base, leaving 9 bases between the germline ends. The CDR3 is 12 amino acids. CDR3 bases: TGTGCCAGTAGGGATAAGAACACTGAAGCTTTCTTT. As protein: CASRDKNTEAFF.

This chain's CDR3 is CATSREGRGSPLHF. In DNA, the CDR3 is TGTGCCACCAGCAGAGAGGGCAGAGGATCACCCCTCCACTTT. The J gene is TRBJ1-6, the V gene TRBV15, with D hard to call. This CDR3 comprises 14 residues. V lost 0 bases and J 10 bases, leaving 10 bases between the germline ends. Germline-derived CDR1 and CDR2 are LNHNV and YYDKDF (reference sequence). The whole variable domain, remainder taken from reference TRBV15 and TRBJ1-6, is DAMVIQNPRYQVTQFGKPVTLSCSQTLNHNVMYWYQQKSSQAPKLLFHYYDKDFNNEADTPDNFQSRRPNTSFCFLDIRSPGLGDTAMYLCATSREGRGSPLHFGNGTRLTVT.

V and J are TRBV9 and TRBJ2-4; D could derive from TRBD1 or TRBD2 (5 bases each). CDR1 is SGDLS and CDR2 is YYNGEE in the germline V gene. The CDR3 extends over 15 amino acids. V lost 5 bases to trimming and J lost 0 bases, with 12 bases between them. In DNA, the CDR3 is TGTGCCAGCAGTGGTGGGGGTGGAGCCAAAAACATTCAGTACTTC. Translated: CASSGGGGAKNIQYF.

The rearrangement uses TRBV7-2 and TRBJ2-7, with no clear D. V was shortened by 4 bases and J by 1 base, with 8 bases between the two germline ends. The germline V gene has CDR1 SGHTA and CDR2 FQGNSA. The CDR3 runs to 13 residues. The CDR3 nucleotides read TGTGCCAGCAGCTGGATCCCGTCCTACGAGCAGTACTTC. It codes for CASSWIPSYEQYF.

The CDR3, as DNA: TGTGCCAGCAGCCCGGACAGGTTGAACACTGAAGCTTTCTTT. This sequence encodes CASSPDRLNTEAFF. The chain joins TRBV27 to TRBJ1-1; 7 bases agree with TRBD1. The germline V gene has CDR1 MNHEY and CDR2 SMNVEV (reference sequence). V lost 6 bases, J lost 0 bases, and 4 bases stayed unmatched. This CDR3 comprises 14 residues.

V usage is TRBV30 and J usage is TRBJ1-1; D call uncertain. V was shortened by 4 bases and J by 2 bases, with 20 bases between the two germline ends. The CDR3 extends over 16 amino acids. Germline V gene lookup returns CDR1 GTSNPN and CDR2 SVGIG (reference sequence). For the CDR3, the DNA is TGTGCCTGGACCCAACGAGTGGGCAGCAGAAACACTGAAGCTTTCTTT. Translated: CAWTQRVGSRNTEAFF.

This chain uses TRBV29-1 with TRBJ1-1; no firm D call. The CDR3 is 13 residues long. Per germline, CDR1 SQVTM and CDR2 ANQGSEA. V was clipped by 5 bases and J by 0 bases, with 10 bases between them. The CDR3 sequence: CSVCPRLNTEAFF. In nucleotides, the CDR3 is TGCAGCGTTTGCCCCAGGTTGAACACTGAAGCTTTCTTT.

The chain carries TRBV15 and TRBJ2-7; maybe TRBD1 (6 bases). Germline V gives CDR1 LNHNV, CDR2 YYDKDF (reference sequence). The V end lost 0 bases, the J end lost 1 base, and 10 bases lay between the germline ends. This CDR3 spans 15 amino acids. The DNA for the CDR3 is TGTGCCACCAGCAGAGATTATGGACAGTCCTACGAGCAGTACTTC. Amino acid sequence: CATSRDYGQSYEQYF.

The chain combines TRBV27 with TRBJ1-1; D is unresolved. The CDR3 contains 13 residues. The germline V gene encodes CDR1 MNHEY and CDR2 SMNVEV (reference sequence). Trimming removed 3 bases from V and 1 base from J, with 6 bases in between. The CDR3 region is CASSFLSNTEAFF. The CDR3 DNA follows: TGTGCCAGCAGTTTTCTTTCGAACACTGAAGCTTTCTTT.

The chain joins TRBV10-3 to TRBJ2-1; TRBD1 matches 7 bases. The CDR3 loop spans 13 amino acids. Unmatched junction bases numbered 6, after V lost 8 bases and J lost 5 bases. In germline, CDR1 is ENHRY, CDR2 SYGVKD. The CDR3 loop is CAIRDSLDNEQFF. In nucleotides, the CDR3 is TGTGCCATCCGGGACAGCCTCGACAATGAGCAGTTCTTC.

This chain links TRBV29-1 with TRBJ1-4; D is unresolved. Trimming took off 5 bases at V and 4 bases at J, with 14 bases between the two ends. The germline CDR1 and CDR2 sequences are SQVTM and ANQGSEA. CDR3 length: 14 amino acids. The CDR3 region has the DNA TGCAGCGTTCAGGCTGGAGCGAATAATGAAAAACTGTTTTTT. This codes for CSVQAGANNEKLFF.

The chain links TRBV30 to TRBJ1-1, with D possibly TRBD1 on 6 matching bases. Looked up from germline, CDR1 is GTSNPN and CDR2 is SVGIG (reference sequence). The CDR3 length is 13 residues. With 0 bases removed from V and 7 bases from J, the gap between germline ends came to 12 bases. CDR3 region: CAWSVGGPGEAFF. The CDR3 nucleotides read TGTGCCTGGAGTGTAGGGGGGCCCGGTGAAGCTTTCTTT.

The chain recombines TRBV6-5 with TRBJ1-6; D uncertain. V was pared by 7 bases and J by 10 bases, with 20 bases between. This CDR3 is 15 amino acids long. Germline values: CDR1 MNHEY, CDR2 SVGAGI. The CDR3 reads CASNAGTSGSSPLHF. CDR3 DNA: TGTGCCAGCAATGCCGGAACTTCGGGTAGCTCACCCCTCCACTTT.

The chain couples TRBV30 to TRBJ1-1, with unresolved D. This CDR3 has 13 residues. V gave up 3 bases and J gave up 1 base, with 9 bases separating them. Germline lookup yields CDR1 GTSNPN and CDR2 SVGIG (reference sequence). CDR3 loop: CAWRLRRNTEAFF. The CDR3, as DNA: TGTGCCTGGAGACTACGGCGGAACACTGAAGCTTTCTTT. Supplemented by reference TRBV30 and TRBJ1-1, the full variable domain reads SQTIHQWPATLVQPVGSPLSLECTVEGTSNPNLYWYRQAAGRGLQLLFYSVGIGQISSEVPQNLSASRPQDRQFILSSKKLLLSDSGFYLCAWRLRRNTEAFFGQGTRLTVV.

The V gene is TRBV4-1, the J gene TRBJ1-1; 7 bases align to TRBD1. Germline-derived CDR1 and CDR2 are MGHRA and YSYEKL. V lost 0 bases and J lost 2; bases outside the gene matches: 9. This CDR3 has 17 residues. This CDR3 is CASSQDPQGVYNTEAFF. As DNA, the CDR3 is TGCGCCAGCAGCCAAGATCCGCAGGGGGTTTACAACACTGAAGCTTTCTTT.

This sequence joins TRBV5-1 and TRBJ2-7, with TRBD1 as a possible D gene (7 bases). The V gene lost 4 bases and the J gene lost 6 bases, with 23 bases spanning the gap. This CDR3 has 16 amino acids. CDR1 and CDR2 (germline): SGHRS, YFSETQ. The CDR3 protein is CASSPPRPGGRGEQYF. DNA for the CDR3: TGCGCCAGCAGCCCACCACGTCCAGGGGGGAGAGGCGAGCAGTACTTC. The variable domain in full, with the rest retrieved from reference TRBV5-1 and TRBJ2-7, is KAGVTQTPRYLIKTRGQQVTLSCSPISGHRSVSWYQQTPGQGLQFLFEYFSETQRNKGNFPGRFSGRQFSNSRSEMNVSTLELGDSALYLCASSPPRPGGRGEQYFGPGTRLTVT.

This clone turned up a few times. The chain carries TRBV30 and TRBJ2-4, with TRBD1 matching 8 bases. Looked up from germline, CDR1 is GTSNPN and CDR2 is SVGIG (reference sequence). V was clipped by 3 bases and J by 3 bases; unmatched bases: 4. This CDR3 is built from 14 residues. This CDR3 reads CAWSLGQVKNIQYF. The CDR3 nucleotides read TGTGCCTGGAGCCTGGGACAGGTCAAAAACATTCAGTACTTC. Together with reference TRBV30 and TRBJ2-4, the CDR3 gives the full variable domain: SQTIHQWPATLVQPVGSPLSLECTVEGTSNPNLYWYRQAAGRGLQLLFYSVGIGQISSEVPQNLSASRPQDRQFILSSKKLLLSDSGFYLCAWSLGQVKNIQYFGAGTRLSVL.

This clone was counted only a few times. J is TRBJ2-1 and V is TRBV15, with D maybe TRBD2 (5 bases). Germline V gene data show CDR1 as LNHNV and CDR2 as YYDKDF (reference sequence). This CDR3 region has 16 residues. V lost 0 bases to trimming and J lost 0 bases, with 9 bases between them. The CDR3 loop is CATSRERAVSYNEQFF. CDR3 coding DNA: TGTGCCACCAGCAGAGAACGAGCGGTCTCCTACAATGAGCAGTTCTTC. The full variable domain, completed using reference TRBV15 and TRBJ2-1, is DAMVIQNPRYQVTQFGKPVTLSCSQTLNHNVMYWYQQKSSQAPKLLFHYYDKDFNNEADTPDNFQSRRPNTSFCFLDIRSPGLGDTAMYLCATSRERAVSYNEQFFGPGTRLTVL.

This clone was counted once. The V call is TRBV5-6, the J call TRBJ1-1, with 7 bases that match TRBD1. Germline V lookup: CDR1 SGHDT, CDR2 YYEEEE. The V and J ends lost 4 bases and 11 bases, in that order; junction bases with no gene match: 14. CDR3 size: 14 residues. The CDR3, as DNA: TGTGCCAGCAGCCAGTTAGACAGGGAACGGTTTGCTTTCTTT. Translation gives CASSQLDRERFAFF.

This rearrangement joins TRBV5-1 to TRBJ2-3; 8 bases map to TRBD2. Germline-derived CDR1 and CDR2 are SGHRS and YFSETQ. The V segment lost 6 bases and the J segment 3 bases; nucleotides outside the gene matches: 9. This CDR3 has 15 amino acids. CDR3 amino acids: CASKNGGARTDTQYF. For the CDR3, the DNA is TGCGCCAGCAAGAACGGGGGGGCACGGACAGATACGCAGTATTTT.

The V gene is TRBV15, the J gene TRBJ1-1, with D unresolved. The V gene's germline CDR1 is LNHNV and CDR2 YYDKDF (reference sequence). V lost 5 bases to trimming and J lost 0 bases, with 7 bases between them. The CDR3 length is 13 residues. The DNA of the CDR3 is TGTGCCACCAGCGCCTCCCTGAACACTGAAGCTTTCTTT. Its translation is CATSASLNTEAFF. Full variable domain (missing parts from reference TRBV15 and TRBJ1-1): DAMVIQNPRYQVTQFGKPVTLSCSQTLNHNVMYWYQQKSSQAPKLLFHYYDKDFNNEADTPDNFQSRRPNTSFCFLDIRSPGLGDTAMYLCATSASLNTEAFFGQGTRLTVV.

J is TRBJ2-7 and V is TRBV14; D is undetermined. This CDR3 comprises 12 residues. Germline-derived CDR1 and CDR2 are SGHDN and FVKESK. V was cut by 1 base and J by 11 bases, with 12 bases left in between. The CDR3, as DNA: TGTGCCAGCAGCCAAGGGAGTACGATCGAGTACTTC. It is translated as CASSQGSTIEYF. The full variable domain, in which reference TRBV14 and TRBJ2-7 provide the parts outside the CDR3, is EAGVTQFPSHSVIEKGQTVTLRCDPISGHDNLYWYRRVMGKEIKFLLHFVKESKQDESGMPNNRFLAERTGGTYSTLKVQPAELEDSGVYFCASSQGSTIEYFGPGTRLTVT.

The chain links TRBV19 to TRBJ1-1; 7 bases agree with TRBD1. The CDR3 consists of 12 residues. Per germline, CDR1 LNHDA and CDR2 SQIVND (reference sequence). The J segment lost 12 bases and the V segment lost 6 bases, leaving 10 bases of the junction unmatched. The DNA for the CDR3 is TGTGCCAGTAGCGACAGGACAGGAAGAACTTTCTTT. Protein product: CASSDRTGRTFF.

Of note for this clone: This CDR3 is also generated by other DNA sequences in the sample. The chain couples TRBV29-1 to TRBJ1-1; D is uncertain. This CDR3 spans 12 amino acids. Trimming stripped 4 bases from V and 2 bases from J, with 8 bases between. Germline lookup yields CDR1 SQVTM and CDR2 ANQGSEA. This CDR3 reads CSVGLVNTEAFF. In DNA, the CDR3 is TGCAGCGTTGGGCTGGTCAACACTGAAGCTTTCTTT.

The gene calls are TRBV30 and TRBJ1-4; D is unclear. CDR3 length: 12 amino acids. Trimming pared 4 bases from V and 8 bases from J, leaving 11 bases between. Per germline, CDR1 GTSNPN and CDR2 SVGIG (reference sequence). The CDR3 loop is CAWKRQGEKLFF. The CDR3 DNA is TGTGCCTGGAAAAGGCAAGGAGAAAAACTGTTTTTT.

The chain employs TRBV7-6 and TRBJ2-5; D may be TRBD1 or TRBD2 (5 bases each). Germline V gene data show CDR1 as SGHVS and CDR2 as FNYEAQ. The CDR3 totals 13 residues. V lost 4 bases to trimming and J lost 1 base, with 7 bases between them. This CDR3 is CASSSGTQETQYF. CDR3 coding DNA: TGTGCCAGCAGCTCAGGGACCCAAGAGACCCAGTACTTC.

Points on this clone: Distinct nucleotide sequences in the sample also encode this CDR3. V is TRBV11-2 and J is TRBJ2-5; no definite D call. V lost 1 base and J lost 5, with 2 bases in between. Germline CDR1 is SGHAT and CDR2 is FQNNGV. This CDR3 has 11 residues. The CDR3 reads CASSLGETQYF. The CDR3 bases are TGTGCCAGCAGCTTAGGCGAGACCCAGTACTTC.